This is a list of T cell receptor beta chains from one sample in a study of blood T cell repertoires in COVID-19. Profiling relied on immunoSEQ multiplex PCR, and the TCRdb table lists in-frame clones only, not all of them. The sample contains 70,000 to 80,000 clones, around 90% of which appear only once. The material sequenced was peripheral blood. The receptor source for this set is a human donor in a cohort sampled during active COVID-19. Each CDR3 is given with its conserved first and last residue. D genes are given only for firm matches. Expanded clones are given a class, and other clones once, few, many or no size at all.

TRBJ1-2 | TRBD1 | . | TRBV6-2/TRBV6-3 | CASSYSRGGTAQPLYGYTF | TGTGCCAGCAGTTACTCCAGGGGCGGGACAGCACAACCTCTTTATGGCTACACCTTC
TRBJ1-2 | TRBD1 | . | TRBV10-3 | CAISFSGTGNYGYTF | TGTGCCATCAGTTTTTCCGGGACAGGGAACTATGGCTACACCTTC
TRBJ1-1 | . | once | TRBV7-3 | CASSLGQNTEAFF | TGTGCCAGCAGCCTTGGGCAGAACACTGAAGCTTTCTTT
TRBJ2-3 | TRBD2 | once | TRBV5-4 | CASSRTSGGWGDTQYF | TGTGCCAGCTCCAGGACTAGCGGGGGATGGGGAGATACGCAGTATTTT
TRBJ2-3 | TRBD1 | . | TRBV4-3 | CASSQDTQTGYDTQYF | TGCGCCAGCAGCCAAGATACGCAGACAGGGTACGATACGCAGTATTTT
TRBJ1-3 | TRBD1 | . | TRBV6-6 | CASSPRRSQGARGNTIYF | TGTGCCAGCAGTCCCCGGCGGAGTCAGGGGGCTCGTGGAAACACCATATATTTT
TRBJ1-1 | . | . | TRBV21-1 | CASSRGAGVTMNTEAFF | TGTGCCAGCAGCAGAGGGGCAGGGGTTACGATGAACACTGAAGCTTTCTTT
TRBJ1-5 | . | . | TRBV7-4 | CASSERCYSNQPQHF | TGTGCCAGCAGCGAACGGTGCTATAGCAATCAGCCCCAGCATTTT
TRBJ2-1 | . | . | TRBV2 | CASSVGQQLYNEQFF | TGTGCCAGCAGTGTGGGCCAACAACTCTACAATGAGCAGTTCTTC
TRBJ1-3 | TRBD1 | . | TRBV7-6 | CASSGRTGDGNTIYF | TGTGCCAGCAGCGGGAGGACAGGGGACGGAAACACCATATATTTT
TRBJ1-2 | . | . | TRBV7-8 | CASTRQALANYGYTF | TGTGCCAGCACTCGACAGGCTTTAGCTAACTATGGCTACACCTTC
TRBJ1-2 | . | . | TRBV7-9 | CASSFGPGWGGYTF | TGTGCCAGCAGCTTCGGACCAGGGTGGGGTGGCTACACCTTC
TRBJ2-2 | . | . | TRBV18 | CASSPRWGVTDTGELFF | TGTGCCAGCTCACCGAGGTGGGGGGTTACGGACACCGGGGAGCTGTTTTTT
TRBJ1-5 | . | . | TRBV4-2 | CASRQGNQPQHF | TGTGCCAGCAGGCAGGGTAATCAGCCCCAGCATTTT
TRBJ2-1 | TRBD2 | . | TRBV7-8 | CASSFSSGGSSYNEQFF | TGTGCCAGCAGCTTCTCCTCAGGCGGGAGCTCCTACAATGAGCAGTTCTTC
TRBJ2-5 | . | . | TRBV5-1 | CASSSRRIQETQYF | TGCGCCAGCAGCTCTCGGAGGATTCAAGAGACCCAGTACTTC
TRBJ2-7 | TRBD1 | . | TRBV15 | CATSRPSTRTGPHEQYF | TGTGCCACCAGCAGACCCTCGACCCGGACAGGGCCCCACGAGCAGTACTTC
TRBJ2-5 | . | . | TRBV12-3/TRBV12-4 | CASRRWETQYF | TGTGCCAGCAGGAGGTGGGAGACCCAGTACTTC
TRBJ2-3 | . | . | TRBV6-5 | CASRLGGGGTDTQYF | TGTGCCAGCCGATTAGGGGGGGGTGGCACAGATACGCAGTATTTT
TRBJ2-5 | TRBD2 | . | TRBV10-3 | CAISESWTSEETQYF | TGTGCCATCAGTGAGTCGTGGACTAGCGAAGAGACCCAGTACTTC
TRBJ1-3 | . | . | TRBV4-3 | CASSLNRRSTGNTIYF | TGCGCCAGCAGCCTTAATAGGAGGAGCACTGGAAACACCATATATTTT
TRBJ1-2 | . | . | TRBV7-8 | CASSLRIDRIYGYTF | TGTGCCAGCAGCCTACGTATTGACAGGATCTATGGCTACACCTTC
TRBJ1-1 | . | once | TRBV19 | CASRHTGHRSNTEAFF | TGTGCCAGTAGGCATACGGGACACCGGTCGAACACTGAAGCTTTCTTT
TRBJ1-1 | . | . | TRBV5-1 | CASSLAGPQRDTEAFF | TGCGCCAGCAGCTTGGCAGGTCCCCAGAGGGACACTGAAGCTTTCTTT
TRBJ2-7 | TRBD1 | once | TRBV15 | CATSPQRGQGAGEQYF | TGTGCCACCAGCCCCCAAAGGGGACAGGGGGCGGGTGAGCAGTACTTC
TRBJ2-3 | . | . | TRBV4-3 | CASSQDYATNFGGDTQYF | TGCGCCAGCAGCCAAGATTATGCGACAAACTTCGGAGGAGATACGCAGTATTTT
TRBJ1-5 | . | . | TRBV6-5 | CASSLRQSNQPQHF | TGTGCCAGCAGTTTGAGGCAGAGCAATCAGCCCCAGCATTTT
TRBJ2-3 | . | . | TRBV4-1 | CASSQDLPLYRATSTDTQYF | TGCGCCAGCAGCCAAGATTTGCCCCTTTACAGGGCAACTAGCACAGATACGCAGTATTTT
TRBJ1-4 | . | . | TRBV18 | CASSRGQGDEKLFF | TGTGCCAGCTCACGAGGACAAGGCGATGAAAAACTGTTTTTT
TRBJ2-5 | TRBD2 | . | TRBV18 | CASSRWASGGQIQETQYF | TGTGCCAGCTCCCGGTGGGCTAGCGGGGGGCAGATCCAAGAGACCCAGTACTTC
TRBJ2-7 | TRBD1 | once | TRBV9 | CASSVGGTGTDEQYF | TGTGCCAGCAGCGTAGGTGGGACAGGGACGGACGAGCAGTACTTC
TRBJ2-7 | TRBD1 | . | TRBV5-6 | CASSWGKTGVRRQYF | TGTGCCAGCAGCTGGGGGAAGACAGGGGTAAGGCGGCAGTACTTC
TRBJ2-1 | . | few | TRBV6-6 | CASKQGPNEQFF | TGTGCCAGCAAGCAGGGGCCAAATGAGCAGTTCTTC
TRBJ1-3 | . | . | TRBV18 | CASSTSTDSGNTIYF | TGTGCCAGCTCAACCTCGACAGATTCTGGAAACACCATATATTTT
TRBJ1-3 | . | . | TRBV6-2/TRBV6-3 | CASSYARSSGNTIYF | TGTGCCAGCAGTTACGCCAGGTCCTCTGGAAACACCATATATTTT
TRBJ2-5 | . | . | TRBV6-5 | CASSRETQYF | TGTGCCAGCAGCCGTGAGACCCAGTACTTC
TRBJ2-1 | . | once | TRBV5-5 | CASSLGQGTYNEQFF | TGTGCCAGCAGCTTGGGGCAGGGGACCTACAATGAGCAGTTCTTC
TRBJ2-3 | TRBD1 | . | TRBV9 | CASRRDSFNLDTDTQYF | TGTGCCAGCAGACGGGACAGCTTCAATTTGGACACAGATACGCAGTATTTT
TRBJ1-6 | . | . | TRBV5-1 | CASSLAQGSSPLHF | TGCGCCAGCAGCTTGGCCCAGGGGAGTTCACCCCTCCACTTT
TRBJ1-4 | . | . | TRBV4-1 | CASSAGYEKLFF | TGTGCCAGCAGTGCGGGATATGAAAAACTGTTTTTT
TRBJ2-6 | . | . | TRBV7-3 | CASSRWIGGRSSGANVLTF | TGTGCCAGCAGCCGCTGGATTGGGGGCCGAAGCTCTGGGGCCAACGTCCTGACTTTC
TRBJ1-2 | TRBD1 | . | TRBV7-3 | CASSRTGGAKVLGYTF | TGTGCCAGCAGCCGGACAGGGGGCGCGAAGGTCTTGGGCTACACCTTC
TRBJ1-2 | TRBD1 | once | TRBV19 | CASDPRTGNYGYTF | TGTGCCAGTGACCCGAGGACAGGGAACTATGGCTACACCTTC
TRBJ2-3 | . | . | TRBV6-2/TRBV6-3 | CASSYEAGVYTDTQYF | TGTGCCAGCAGTTACGAAGCAGGGGTTTACACAGATACGCAGTATTTT
TRBJ1-6 | TRBD1 | . | TRBV11-3 | CASSYNPGQRNSPLHF | TGTGCCAGCAGCTACAATCCGGGACAGCGAAATTCACCCCTCCACTTT
TRBJ2-1 | . | once | TRBV27 | CASSSDSRKYNEQFF | TGTGCCAGCAGTTCGGATTCTAGGAAATACAATGAGCAGTTCTTC
TRBJ2-7 | TRBD2 | . | TRBV5-1 | CASSLGAGAYYEQYF | TGCGCCAGCAGCTTAGGAGCGGGGGCGTACTACGAGCAGTACTTC
TRBJ2-7 | TRBD2 | . | TRBV5-1 | CASSLGRGGNEQYF | TGCGCCAGCAGCTTGGGACGGGGGGGCAACGAGCAGTACTTC
TRBJ2-1 | . | . | TRBV5-1 | CASSLATGAYNEQFF | TGCGCCAGCAGCTTGGCCACGGGGGCCTACAATGAGCAGTTCTTC
TRBJ1-2 | . | once | TRBV6-6 | CASSYGERYGYTF | TGTGCCAGCAGTTACGGTGAGAGATATGGCTACACCTTC
TRBJ1-4 | TRBD1 | . | TRBV4-1 | CASSPLVSLPGDRAKLFF | TGCGCCAGCAGCCCCCTCGTGTCCCTGCCAGGGGACAGGGCAAAACTGTTTTTT
TRBJ1-2 | . | . | TRBV18 | CASSPEGHSHYGYTF | TGTGCCAGCTCACCGGAGGGGCATTCACACTATGGCTACACCTTC
TRBJ2-5 | . | . | TRBV14 | CASSQYGIQETQYF | TGTGCCAGCAGCCAGTACGGTATCCAAGAGACCCAGTACTTC
TRBJ2-2 | . | . | TRBV4-2 | CASSQEDRNTGELFF | TGTGCCAGCAGCCAAGAGGACAGGAACACCGGGGAGCTGTTTTTT
TRBJ1-6 | . | . | TRBV6-2/TRBV6-3 | CASNPYTGIGAPLHF | TGTGCCAGCAACCCCTATACAGGGATAGGTGCACCCCTCCACTTT
TRBJ2-3 | TRBD2 | . | TRBV5-1 | CASSLGTSGVGLRDTQYF | TGCGCCAGCAGCTTGGGGACTAGCGGGGTGGGTCTCAGAGATACGCAGTATTTT
TRBJ1-4 | TRBD1 | . | TRBV7-2 | CASSPRQGNNEKLFF | TGTGCCAGCAGCCCCCGACAGGGCAATAATGAAAAACTGTTTTTT